Presented here are 10 T cell receptor beta chains from one specimen sequenced in a study of T cells after posttransplantation cyclophosphamide. Sequencing used immunoSEQ multiplex PCR; TCRdb keeps in-frame clones, though not all of them. The sample includes roughly 14,000 clones, 84% of them seen just once. Control samples came 1 year after myeloablative marrow transplants with methotrexate plus calcineurin inhibitor. Here the sequenced sample was PBMCs, taken 350 to 400 days after allogeneic stem cell transplant with calcineurin inhibitor and methotrexate. The receptors were sampled from a young adult male patient who received an allogeneic stem cell transplant from a related donor, was CMV-positive, and had no GVHD. The graft donor may have contributed some T cells.

V and J are TRBV9 and TRBJ1-1; D is unclear. The CDR3 totals 13 residues. Germline assignment: CDR1 SGDLS and CDR2 YYNGEE. V was shortened by 2 bases and J by 3 bases, with 8 bases between the two germline ends. Written as DNA, the CDR3 is TGTGCCAGCAGCGTTAATATCGACACTGAAGCTTTCTTT. This codes for CASSVNIDTEAFF.

This clone was seen once. The chain recombines TRBV4-3 with TRBJ2-7; TRBD2 aligns across 12 bases. This CDR3 spans 16 amino acids. The germline CDR1 and CDR2 sequences are LGHNA and YSLEER. With V trimmed by 4 bases and J by 4 bases, 8 bases remained unmatched. CDR3 loop: CASSPRLAGANYEQYF. The DNA for the CDR3 is TGCGCCAGCAGCCCCCGACTAGCGGGAGCCAATTACGAGCAGTACTTC.

The rearrangement joins TRBV6-6 to TRBJ2-5; 8 bases map to TRBD1. CDR3 length: 15 residues. The V gene end was trimmed by 5 bases and the J gene end by 2 bases; junction bases not matched to a gene: 7. The germline V gene encodes CDR1 MNHNY and CDR2 SVGAGI (reference sequence). CDR3 sequence: CASSGRTGLQETQYF. The CDR3 coding sequence is TGTGCCAGCAGTGGGAGGACAGGGCTTCAAGAGACCCAGTACTTC.

The rearrangement joins TRBV5-8 to TRBJ2-3; TRBD2 matches at 11 bases. The V segment lost 4 bases and the J segment 3 bases; nucleotides outside the gene matches: 16. This CDR3 is built from 19 residues. CDR1 is SGHTS and CDR2 is YDEGEE in the germline V gene. CDR3: CASSNHLLAGVPRTDTQYF. In DNA form, the CDR3 reads TGTGCCAGCAGCAACCACTTACTAGCGGGAGTACCGAGAACAGATACGCAGTATTTT.

This sequence joins TRBV28 and TRBJ1-2; 7 bases align to TRBD1. The CDR3 covers 17 residues. Germline CDR1 and CDR2: MDHEN and SYDVKM. V lost 6 bases, J lost 5 bases, and 18 bases stayed unmatched. The DNA of the CDR3 is TGTGCCAGCAGCTCAGGGACAGAGACCTCCCTTTATTATGGCTACACCTTC. Protein: CASSSGTETSLYYGYTF.

V is TRBV6-1 and J is TRBJ1-2; D perhaps matches TRBD1 (5 bases). Per germline, CDR1 MNHNS and CDR2 SASEGT. CDR3 size: 14 residues. Trimming took off 1 base at V and 3 bases at J, with 9 bases between the two ends. This chain's CDR3 is CASSEVTGDYGYTF. The CDR3 DNA sequence: TGTGCCAGCAGTGAAGTTACAGGTGACTATGGCTACACCTTC.

V gene TRBV25-1 combines with J gene TRBJ2-1; 10 bases map to TRBD2. In germline, CDR1 is MGHDK, CDR2 SYGVNS. This CDR3 has 14 amino acids. Unmatched junction bases numbered 7, after V lost 7 bases and J lost 7 bases. In DNA, the CDR3 is TGTGCCAGCAAATTAGCGGGAGGACCGAATGAGCAGTTCTTC. Translation: CASKLAGGPNEQFF.

The V gene is TRBV30, the J gene TRBJ2-5; 7 nucleotides match TRBD1. Trimming took 3 bases from V and 7 from J; bases not matched to a gene: 11. The germline CDR1 and CDR2 sequences are GTSNPN and SVGIG (reference sequence). This CDR3 region has 14 residues. The chain's CDR3 is CAWRPPTGPGTQYF. In DNA, the CDR3 is TGTGCCTGGAGACCCCCGACAGGGCCGGGGACCCAGTACTTC.

The chain uses TRBV4-1 and TRBJ1-5, with 7 nucleotides matching TRBD1. The V and J ends lost 1 base and 5 bases, in that order; junction bases with no gene match: 2. Germline V gene sequence: CDR1 MGHRA, CDR2 YSYEKL. The CDR3 sequence is 14 residues long. The CDR3 sequence is CASSQGTGDQPQHF. For the CDR3, the DNA is TGCGCCAGCAGCCAAGGAACAGGGGATCAGCCCCAGCATTTT.

This clone showed up just once. This chain connects TRBV4-1 to TRBJ2-3; TRBD2 aligns across 9 bases. The CDR3 totals 16 residues. Trimming at V came to 8 bases and at J to 5 bases, leaving 14 bases not matched to a gene. Germline CDR1 reads MGHRA; CDR2 reads YSYEKL. CDR3 sequence: CASSQLVPTSGDTQYF. DNA for the CDR3: TGCGCCAGCTCCCAGCTAGTGCCGACTAGCGGAGATACGCAGTATTTT.